Sequencing of this TCR beta chain was carried out in a study of CD4 T cells in relation to SARS-CoV-2 and coronaviruses. Study background: Convalescent patients were 7 or 8 males and 4 females; two were Hispanic. Study-level results: Culture-expanded clones reflect memory recall rather than primary priming during culture. SARS-CoV-2-driven expansion was significantly weaker in crossreactive than monoreactive clones.

CDR1 is SGDLS and CDR2 is YYNGEE in the germline V gene. Trimming removed 0 bases at V and 0 bases at J, with 12 bases between. The CDR3 has 17 residues. A remark on this clone: The antigen is unknown.

80,000 to 100,000 naive or memory CD4+ cells were cultured with CEF peptides for approximately 10 days. Only in-frame clones appear in the TCRdb table, and some are missing; sequencing was by immunoSEQ multiplex PCR. The sample carries just over 35,000 clones, 70% to 85% recorded once. Material for sequencing was naive CD4+ T cells from PBMCs, cultured in vitro. Regarding subset: naive CD4+ T cells isolated by negative enrichment. The chain employs TRBV9 and TRBJ2-2, with D uncertain. This TCR was sampled from an adult with COVID-19. CDR3 protein: CASSVVLRLSNTGELFF. As DNA, the CDR3 is TGTGCCAGCAGCGTAGTTCTTAGACTCTCGAACACCGGGGAGCTGTTTTTT.